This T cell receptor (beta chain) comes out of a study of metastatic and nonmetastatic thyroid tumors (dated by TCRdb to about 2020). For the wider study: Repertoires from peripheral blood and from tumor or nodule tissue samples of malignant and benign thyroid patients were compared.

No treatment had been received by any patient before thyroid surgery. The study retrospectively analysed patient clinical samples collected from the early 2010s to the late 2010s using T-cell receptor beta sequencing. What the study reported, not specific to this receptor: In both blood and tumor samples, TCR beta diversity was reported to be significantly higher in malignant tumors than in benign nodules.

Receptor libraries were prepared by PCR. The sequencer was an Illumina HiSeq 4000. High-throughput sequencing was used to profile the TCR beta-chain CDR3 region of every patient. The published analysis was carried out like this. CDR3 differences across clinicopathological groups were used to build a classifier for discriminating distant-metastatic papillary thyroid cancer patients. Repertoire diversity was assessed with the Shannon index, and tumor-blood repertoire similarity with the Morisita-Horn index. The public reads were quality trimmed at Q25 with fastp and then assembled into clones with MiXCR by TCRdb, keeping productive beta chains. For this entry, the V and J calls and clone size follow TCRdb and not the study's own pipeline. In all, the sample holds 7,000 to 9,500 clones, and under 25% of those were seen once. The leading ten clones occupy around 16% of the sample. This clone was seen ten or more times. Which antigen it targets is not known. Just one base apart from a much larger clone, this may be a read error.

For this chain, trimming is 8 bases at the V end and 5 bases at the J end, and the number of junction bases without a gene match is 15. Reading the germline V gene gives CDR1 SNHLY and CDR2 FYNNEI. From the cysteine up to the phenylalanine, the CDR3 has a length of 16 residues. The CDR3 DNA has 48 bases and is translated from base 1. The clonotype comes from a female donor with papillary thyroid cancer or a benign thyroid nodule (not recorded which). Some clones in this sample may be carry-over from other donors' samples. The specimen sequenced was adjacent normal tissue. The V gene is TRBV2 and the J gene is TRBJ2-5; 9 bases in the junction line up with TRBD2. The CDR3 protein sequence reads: CASRQAAGGGEETQYF. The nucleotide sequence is TGTGCCAGCCGTCAAGCAGCGGGAGGAGGAGAGGAGACCCAGTACTTC.